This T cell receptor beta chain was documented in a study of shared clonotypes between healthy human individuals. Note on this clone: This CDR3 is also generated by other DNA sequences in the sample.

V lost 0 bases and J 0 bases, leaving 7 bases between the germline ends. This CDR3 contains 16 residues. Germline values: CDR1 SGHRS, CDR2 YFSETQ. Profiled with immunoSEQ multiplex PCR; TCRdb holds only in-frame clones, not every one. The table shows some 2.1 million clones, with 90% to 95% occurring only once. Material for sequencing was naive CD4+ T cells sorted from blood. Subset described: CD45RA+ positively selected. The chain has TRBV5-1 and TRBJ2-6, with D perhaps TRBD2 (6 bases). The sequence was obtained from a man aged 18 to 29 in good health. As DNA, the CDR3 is TGCGCCAGCAGCTTGGCCGGGAGCTCTGGGGCCAACGTCCTGACTTTC. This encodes CASSLAGSSGANVLTF. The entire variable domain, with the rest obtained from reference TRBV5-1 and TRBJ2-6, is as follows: KAGVTQTPRYLIKTRGQQVTLSCSPISGHRSVSWYQQTPGQGLQFLFEYFSETQRNKGNFPGRFSGRQFSNSRSEMNVSTLELGDSALYLCASSLAGSSGANVLTFGAGSRLTVL.